Shown below are 3 T cell receptor beta chains from a single sample sequenced in a study of cytomegalovirus exposure and HLA in healthy donors. The PCR had 60 Vbeta and 13 Jbeta primers. Sequenced by immunoSEQ multiplex PCR; TCRdb stores in-frame clones only, minus some. This sample has more than 130,000 clones, with roughly 75% found just once. Sequencing was performed on PBMCs. These receptors were collected from a man in his forties in good health and CMV-seropositive.

This clone was detected a few times. The chain recombines TRBV11-3 with TRBJ1-1; possibly TRBD1 for D (6 bases). The CDR3 consists of 15 residues. Germline loops: CDR1 SGHNT, CDR2 YENEEA. Trimming took 1 base from V and 1 from J, leaving 10 bases between them. The CDR3 sequence is CASSLGGQRNTEAFF. The DNA for the CDR3 is TGTGCCAGCAGCTTAGGGGGACAAAGGAACACTGAAGCTTTCTTT.

The chain uses TRBV27 and TRBJ1-5; a possible D gene is TRBD1 (6 bases). The V end lost 8 bases, the J end lost 2 bases, and 22 bases lay between the germline ends. The CDR3 is 17 amino acids. In germline, CDR1 is MNHEY, CDR2 SMNVEV (reference sequence). DNA of the CDR3: TGTGCCAGCTCCCTAAGGGGGGGCGCAGGGGGCAATCAGCCCCAGCATTTT. Translating gives CASSLRGGAGGNQPQHF.

This sequence joins TRBV2 and TRBJ2-2; TRBD1 matches at 7 bases. The trim removed 6 bases at V and 7 bases at J, leaving 2 bases unmatched. The CDR3 loop spans 12 amino acids. The germline V gene has CDR1 SNHLY and CDR2 FYNNEI. In DNA form, the CDR3 reads TGTGCCAGCAGAACAGGGGTCGGGGAGCTGTTTTTT. This codes for CASRTGVGELFF.